Sequencing of this T cell receptor beta chain was carried out in a study of blood T cell repertoires in COVID-19. Study summary: Donors in the United States, Italy and Spain gave samples during acute or convalescent COVID-19. From T cells, B-cell-depleted T cells, or PBMCs came the material, which was cDNA or gDNA.

Under the authors' procedure: The authors estimated nucleated cell counts from reference gene primer amplification. Produced via immunoSEQ multiplex PCR; TCRdb's table is partial and in-frame only. V and J calls and clone size are as listed in that table; D and trimming were resolved from the DNA. The sample has about 39,000 clones, more than 75% seen once. The CDR3 length is 16 residues. Germline lookup yields CDR1 SGHTA and CDR2 FQGNSA. V lost 3 bases and J 6 bases, leaving 15 bases between the germline ends. This rearrangement joins TRBV7-2 to TRBJ1-6; possible D gene TRBD1, 6 bases. The TCR sequence derives from an elderly man with acute or convalescent COVID-19. The sample was peripheral blood. The CDR3 here is CASSFIQGLPNSPLHF. In DNA form, the CDR3 reads TGTGCCAGCAGCTTTATACAGGGCCTACCTAATTCACCCCTCCACTTT.